The clone carrying this T cell receptor beta chain turned up a few times. V shed 10 bases and J shed 1 base, with 4 bases lying between them. CDR1 MDHEN and CDR2 SYDVKM come from the germline V gene. This CDR3 has 10 residues. Participants came from about 23 US areas, aged about 18 to 89 years. Self-reported history from a screening survey and questionnaire set each donor's cohort. Two negative PCRs, clearance, or symptom resolution characterized the recovered Cohort 3 donors. The sample comes from a study of blood T cell repertoires in COVID-19. In the study overall: Sources were T cells, B-cell-depleted T cells, or PBMCs; the material itself was cDNA or gDNA.

The repertoire was sequenced with immunoSEQ multiplex PCR; TCRdb's copy has only in-frame clones and lacks some. The sample lists fewer than 350,000 clones, 85% occurring once. This clonotype originated in a woman aged 45-60 years who had recovered from COVID-19. The chain uses TRBV28 and TRBJ1-1, with D unresolved. The sequenced sample consisted of PBMCs or T cells enriched from blood (not recorded which). The CDR3 DNA sequence: TGTGCCACTTCGAACACTGAAGCTTTCTTT. It is translated as CATSNTEAFF.